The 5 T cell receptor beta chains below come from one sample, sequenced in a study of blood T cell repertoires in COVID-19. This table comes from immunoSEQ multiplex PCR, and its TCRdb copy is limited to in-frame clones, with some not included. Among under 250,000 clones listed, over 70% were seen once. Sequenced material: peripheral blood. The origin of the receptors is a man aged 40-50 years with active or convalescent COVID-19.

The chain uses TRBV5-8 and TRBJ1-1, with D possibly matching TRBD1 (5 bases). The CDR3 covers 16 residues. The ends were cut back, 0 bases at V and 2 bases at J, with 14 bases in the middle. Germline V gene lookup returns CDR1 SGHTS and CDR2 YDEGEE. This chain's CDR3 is CASSLVLGVSNTEAFF. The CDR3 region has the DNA TGTGCCAGCAGCTTGGTTCTAGGGGTATCTAACACTGAAGCTTTCTTT. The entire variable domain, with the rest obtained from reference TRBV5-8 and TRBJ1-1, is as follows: EAGVTQSPTHLIKTRGQQATLRCSPISGHTSVYWYQQALGLGLQFLLWYDEGEERNRGNFPPRFSGRQFPNYSSELNVNALELEDSALYLCASSLVLGVSNTEAFFGQGTRLTVV.

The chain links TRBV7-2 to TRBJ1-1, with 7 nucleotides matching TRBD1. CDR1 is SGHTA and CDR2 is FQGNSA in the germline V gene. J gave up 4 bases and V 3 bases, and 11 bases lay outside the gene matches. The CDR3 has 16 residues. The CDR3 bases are TGTGCCAGCAGCTTGGATAGACAGGGCAGGTCCACTGAAGCTTTCTTT. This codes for CASSLDRQGRSTEAFF.

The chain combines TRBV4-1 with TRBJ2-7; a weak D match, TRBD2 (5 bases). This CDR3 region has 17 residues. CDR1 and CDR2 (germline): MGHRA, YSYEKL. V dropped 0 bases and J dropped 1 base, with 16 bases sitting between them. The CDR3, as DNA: TGCGCCAGCAGCCAAGATACCGGACGGGGTATTTCCTACGAGCAGTACTTC. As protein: CASSQDTGRGISYEQYF.

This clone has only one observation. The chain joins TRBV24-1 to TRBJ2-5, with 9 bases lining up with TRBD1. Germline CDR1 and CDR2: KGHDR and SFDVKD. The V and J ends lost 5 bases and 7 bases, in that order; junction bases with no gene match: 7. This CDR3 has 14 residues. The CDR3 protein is CATSVTGGEGTQYF. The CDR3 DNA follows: TGTGCCACCAGTGTTACAGGGGGCGAGGGGACCCAGTACTTC.

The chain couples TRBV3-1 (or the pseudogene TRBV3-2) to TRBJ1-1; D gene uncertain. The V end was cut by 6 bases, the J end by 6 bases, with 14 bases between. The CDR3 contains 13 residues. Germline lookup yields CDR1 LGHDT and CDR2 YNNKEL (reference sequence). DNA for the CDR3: TGTGCCAGCAGACGCCACGCGGGTTCTGAAGCTTTCTTT. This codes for CASRRHAGSEAFF.